Below, one T cell receptor beta chain is given with its context. Its antigen is not identified. Assay: immunoSEQ multiplex PCR; the TCRdb copy retains only in-frame clones and omits some. The sample yields around 140,000 clones, roughly 89% seen once. These data belong to a study of T cell responses to AZD1222 COVID-19 vaccine. Study-wide results and caveats: The donor group comprised mostly white British people and more females; the analysis possibly underestimated clonal diversity. Once two AZD1222 doses were given, Spike-specific TCR breadth and depth went up.

Between the trimmed V and J ends, which lost 7 bases and 5 bases, there was a span of 15 bases. Per the germline V gene, CDR1 is MNHEY and CDR2 is SVGAGI. The CDR3 length is 15 residues. The origin of this receptor is an adult in good health. Sequenced here: peripheral blood, sampled on day 0 of AZD1222 vaccination. V is TRBV6-5 and J is TRBJ1-6; D gene unclear. The CDR3 nucleotides read TGTGCCAGCATATCTAAGGCAGGCAATAATTCACCCCTCCACTTT. This gives the protein CASISKAGNNSPLHF.